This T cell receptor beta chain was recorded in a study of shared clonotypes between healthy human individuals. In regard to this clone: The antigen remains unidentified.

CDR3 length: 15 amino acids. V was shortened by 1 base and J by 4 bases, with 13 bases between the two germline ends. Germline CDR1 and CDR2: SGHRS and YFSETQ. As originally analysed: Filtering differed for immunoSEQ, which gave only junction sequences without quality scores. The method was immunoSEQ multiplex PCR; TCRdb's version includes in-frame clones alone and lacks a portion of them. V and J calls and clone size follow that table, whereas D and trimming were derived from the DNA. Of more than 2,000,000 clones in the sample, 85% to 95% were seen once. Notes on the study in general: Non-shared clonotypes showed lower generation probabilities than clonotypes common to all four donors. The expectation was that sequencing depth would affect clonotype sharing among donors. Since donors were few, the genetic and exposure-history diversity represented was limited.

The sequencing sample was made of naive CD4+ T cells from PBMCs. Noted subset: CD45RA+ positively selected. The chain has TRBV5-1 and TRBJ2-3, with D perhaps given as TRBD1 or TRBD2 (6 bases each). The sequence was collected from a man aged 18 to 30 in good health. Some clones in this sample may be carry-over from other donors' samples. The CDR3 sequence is CASSLFTGRSDTQYF. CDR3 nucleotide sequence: TGCGCCAGCAGCTTGTTTACAGGGAGGTCAGATACGCAGTATTTT. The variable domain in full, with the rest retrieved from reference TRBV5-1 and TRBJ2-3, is KAGVTQTPRYLIKTRGQQVTLSCSPISGHRSVSWYQQTPGQGLQFLFEYFSETQRNKGNFPGRFSGRQFSNSRSEMNVSTLELGDSALYLCASSLFTGRSDTQYFGPGTRLTVL.